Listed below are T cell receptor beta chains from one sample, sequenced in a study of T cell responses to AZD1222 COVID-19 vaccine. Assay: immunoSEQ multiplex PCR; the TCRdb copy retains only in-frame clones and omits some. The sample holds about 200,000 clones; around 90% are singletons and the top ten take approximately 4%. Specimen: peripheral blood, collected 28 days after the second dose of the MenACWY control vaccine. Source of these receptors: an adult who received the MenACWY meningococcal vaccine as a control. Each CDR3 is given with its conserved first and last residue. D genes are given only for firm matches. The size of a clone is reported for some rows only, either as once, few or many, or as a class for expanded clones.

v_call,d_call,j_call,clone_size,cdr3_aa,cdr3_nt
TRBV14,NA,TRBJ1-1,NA,CASSQEAGRTEAFF,TGTGCCAGCAGCCAAGAGGCAGGGAGGACTGAAGCTTTCTTT
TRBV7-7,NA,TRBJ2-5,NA,CASSRRIEETQYF,TGTGCCAGCAGCCGTCGGATCGAAGAGACCCAGTACTTC
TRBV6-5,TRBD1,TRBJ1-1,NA,CASSGTGRTEAFF,TGTGCCAGCAGCGGGACAGGGAGGACTGAAGCTTTCTTT
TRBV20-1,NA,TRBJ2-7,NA,CSAPSPGEQYF,TGCAGTGCTCCTTCCCCCGGCGAGCAGTACTTC
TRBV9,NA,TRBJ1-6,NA,CASSVGGRGSNNSPLHF,TGTGCCAGCAGCGTAGGGGGGCGGGGAAGTAATAATTCACCCCTCCACTTT
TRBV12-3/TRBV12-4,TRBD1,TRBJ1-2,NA,CASSLKTGGGYTF,TGTGCCAGCAGTTTAAAAACAGGGGGTGGCTACACCTTC
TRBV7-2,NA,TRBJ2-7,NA,CASSLQVTYPGEQYF,TGTGCCAGCAGCTTACAGGTTACCTACCCGGGGGAGCAGTACTTC
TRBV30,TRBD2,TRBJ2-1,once,CAWNPREGQYEQFF,TGTGCCTGGAACCCGCGGGAGGGCCAGTATGAGCAGTTCTTC
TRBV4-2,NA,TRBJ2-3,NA,CASSLSADTQYF,TGTGCCAGCAGCCTCTCCGCGGATACGCAGTATTTT
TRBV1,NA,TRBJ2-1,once,CTSSQEGQSSYNEQFF,TGCACCAGCAGCCAAGAGGGGCAGAGCTCCTACAATGAGCAGTTCTTC
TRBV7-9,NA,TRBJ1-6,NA,CASSLGTFDSPLHF,TGTGCCAGCAGCTTAGGGACTTTTGATTCACCCCTCCACTTT
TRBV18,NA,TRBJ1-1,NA,CASSPVGGTEAFF,TGTGCCAGCTCACCAGTAGGGGGGACTGAAGCTTTCTTT
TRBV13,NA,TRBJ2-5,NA,CASSLDLARETQYF,TGTGCCAGCAGCTTAGACCTGGCGCGAGAGACCCAGTACTTC
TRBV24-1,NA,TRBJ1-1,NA,CATSDPPNTEAFF,TGTGCCACCAGTGACCCCCCCAACACTGAAGCTTTCTTT
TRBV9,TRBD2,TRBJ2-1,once,CASSASGTSGYNEQFF,TGTGCCAGCAGCGCCTCGGGGACTAGCGGATACAATGAGCAGTTCTTC
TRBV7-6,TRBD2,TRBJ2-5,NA,CASSSAASGNGETQYF,TGTGCCAGCAGCTCCGCGGCTAGCGGGAATGGAGAGACCCAGTACTTC
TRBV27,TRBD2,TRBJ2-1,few,CASSRLAGAANEQFF,TGTGCCAGCAGCCGGCTAGCGGGAGCCGCCAATGAGCAGTTCTTC
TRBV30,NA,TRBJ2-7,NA,CAWSPSYSGTGAREQYF,TGTGCCTGGAGTCCTTCTTACAGCGGGACAGGAGCGCGCGAGCAGTACTTC
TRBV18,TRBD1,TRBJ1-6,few,CASSSLGQGAGDSPLHF,TGTGCCAGCTCATCCCTCGGACAGGGGGCGGGTGATTCACCCCTCCACTTT
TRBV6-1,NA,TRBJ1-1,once,CASSEGPEAFF,TGTGCCAGCAGTGAGGGACCTGAAGCTTTCTTT
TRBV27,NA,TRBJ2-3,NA,CASSLTLGTDTQYF,TGTGCCAGCAGCCTCACACTTGGCACAGATACGCAGTATTTT
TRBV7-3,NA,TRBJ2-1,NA,CASSLRVARAYNEQFF,TGTGCCAGCAGCTTAAGAGTAGCTAGGGCATACAATGAGCAGTTCTTC
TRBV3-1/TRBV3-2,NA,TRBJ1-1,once,CASSLGGMNTEAFF,TGTGCCAGCAGCCTGGGGGGCATGAACACTGAAGCTTTCTTT
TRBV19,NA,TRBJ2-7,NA,CASSIGDSSYEQYF,TGTGCCAGTAGTATAGGAGACAGCTCCTACGAGCAGTACTTC
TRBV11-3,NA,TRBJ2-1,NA,CASSPGGRNEQFF,TGTGCCAGCAGCCCGGGCGGAAGGAATGAGCAGTTCTTC
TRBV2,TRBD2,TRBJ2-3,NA,CASRLAGGTDTQYF,TGTGCCAGCAGGTTAGCGGGAGGCACAGATACGCAGTATTTT
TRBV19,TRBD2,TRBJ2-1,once,CASSKGLAGPWGEQFF,TGTGCCAGTAGTAAGGGACTAGCGGGACCATGGGGTGAGCAGTTCTTC
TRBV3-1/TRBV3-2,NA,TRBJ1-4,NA,CASSQDSEGNEKLFF,TGTGCCAGCAGCCAAGATAGCGAAGGAAATGAAAAACTGTTTTTT